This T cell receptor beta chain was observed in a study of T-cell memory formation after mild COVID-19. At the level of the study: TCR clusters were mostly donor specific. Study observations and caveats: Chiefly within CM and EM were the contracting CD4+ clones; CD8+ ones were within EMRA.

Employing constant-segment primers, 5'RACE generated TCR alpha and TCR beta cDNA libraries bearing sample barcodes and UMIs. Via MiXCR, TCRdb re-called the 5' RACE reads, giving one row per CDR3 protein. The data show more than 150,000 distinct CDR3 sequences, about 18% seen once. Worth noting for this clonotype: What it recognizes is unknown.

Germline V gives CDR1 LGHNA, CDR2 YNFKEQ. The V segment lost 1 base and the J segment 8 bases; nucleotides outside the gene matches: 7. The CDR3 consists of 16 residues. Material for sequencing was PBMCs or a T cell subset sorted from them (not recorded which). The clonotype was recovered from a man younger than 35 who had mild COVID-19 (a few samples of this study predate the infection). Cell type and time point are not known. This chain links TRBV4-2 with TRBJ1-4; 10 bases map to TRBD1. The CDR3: CASSQGAGTGDEKLFF. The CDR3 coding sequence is TGTGCCAGCAGCCAAGGGGCCGGGACAGGGGACGAAAAACTGTTTTTT.